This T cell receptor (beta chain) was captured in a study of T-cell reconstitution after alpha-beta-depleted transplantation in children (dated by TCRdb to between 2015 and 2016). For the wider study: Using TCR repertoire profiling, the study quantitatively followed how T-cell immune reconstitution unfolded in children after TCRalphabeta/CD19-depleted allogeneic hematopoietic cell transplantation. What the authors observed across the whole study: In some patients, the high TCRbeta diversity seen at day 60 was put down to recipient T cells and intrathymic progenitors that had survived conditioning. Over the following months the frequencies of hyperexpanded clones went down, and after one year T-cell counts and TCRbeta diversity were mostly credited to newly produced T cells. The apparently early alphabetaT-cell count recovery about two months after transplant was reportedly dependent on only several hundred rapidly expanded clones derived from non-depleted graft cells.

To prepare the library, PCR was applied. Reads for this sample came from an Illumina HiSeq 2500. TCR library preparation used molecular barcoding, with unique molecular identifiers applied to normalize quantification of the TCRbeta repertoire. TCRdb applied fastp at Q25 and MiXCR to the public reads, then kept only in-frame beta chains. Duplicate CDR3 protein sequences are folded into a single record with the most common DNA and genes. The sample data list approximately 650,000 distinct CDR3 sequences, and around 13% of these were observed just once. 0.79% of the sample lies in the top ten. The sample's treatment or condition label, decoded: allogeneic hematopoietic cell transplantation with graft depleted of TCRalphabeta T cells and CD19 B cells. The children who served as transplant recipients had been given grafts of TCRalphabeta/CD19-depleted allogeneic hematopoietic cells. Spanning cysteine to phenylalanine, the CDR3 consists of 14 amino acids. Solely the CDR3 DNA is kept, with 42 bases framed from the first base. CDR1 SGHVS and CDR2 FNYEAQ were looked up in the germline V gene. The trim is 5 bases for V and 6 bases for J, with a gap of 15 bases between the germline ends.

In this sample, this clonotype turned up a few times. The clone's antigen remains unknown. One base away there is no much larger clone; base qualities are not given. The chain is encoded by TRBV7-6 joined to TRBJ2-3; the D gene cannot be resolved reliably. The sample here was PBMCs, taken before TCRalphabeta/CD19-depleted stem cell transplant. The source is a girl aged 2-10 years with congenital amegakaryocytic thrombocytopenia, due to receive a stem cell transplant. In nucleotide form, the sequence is TGTGCCAGCAGCCTAGGCGGCCCTTTGGATACGCAGTATTTT. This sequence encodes CASSLGGPLDTQYF.